Detailed here is one T cell receptor (beta chain). This entry comes from a study of control samples from healthy donors and cancer patients. Some clones are missing from TCRdb's copy, which holds only in-frame ones; the method was immunoSEQ multiplex PCR. The sample lists about 150,000 clones; approximately 96% were seen once. Per the germline V gene, CDR1 is GTSNPN and CDR2 is SVGIG (reference sequence). The CDR3 extends over 14 amino acids. V shed 5 bases and J 3 bases; nucleotides not matched to a gene: 6. The chain uses TRBV30 and TRBJ1-2; 10 bases are shared with TRBD1. The material sequenced was blood. This receptor was obtained from a woman aged 40 to 55 in good health. The CDR3 sequence is CAWGRTGGHYGYTF. The CDR3, as DNA: TGTGCCTGGGGGCGGACAGGGGGTCACTATGGCTACACCTTC.